This T cell receptor beta chain was captured by sequencing in a study of shared clonotypes between healthy human individuals (dated by TCRdb to 2020 to 2022). Regarding the complete study: A couple of women and three men aged 18 to 49 years were included in the cohort. For each donor, CD4 naive and CD4 memory were each given three plates, CD8 naive was given two plates, and CD8 memory was given one plate. The study deeply sequenced blood TCR repertoires of five healthy adults to estimate repertoire size and the extent of clonotype sharing between individuals. Different laboratories and diverse techniques were used to prepare libraries and sequence TCR repertoires, to increase sequencing depth and limit assay-specific biases. Per donor, leukapheresis produced somewhere between about 0.9 and 9 billion PBMCs. The study at large found these results: Compared with non-shared clonotypes, the clonotypes found in all four sorted-subset donors had higher generation probabilities. Naive subsets generally had larger estimated clonotype richness than memory subsets did. Because the study included a small number of donors, the genetic and exposure-history diversity represented was limited. Rarefaction of sorted-subset datasets indicated incomplete sequencing despite the large sequencing depth. When four donors were compared, the shared fraction of clonotypes was about 5% for naive CD4, about 4% for naive CD8, more than 2% for memory CD4, and approximately 0.4% for memory CD8. Sampling was restricted to blood, and TCR repertoires in tissue are likely to differ from TCR repertoires in blood. Based on pairwise subsampling, the degree of clonotype sharing among donors was expected to be affected by sequencing depth.

As concerns this clone: This clone's antigen is unknown. Per-base quality was not reported, and no clone a single base away is much larger than it.

Using the deep immunoSEQ assay, TCR CDR3 regions were amplified from genomic DNA by multiplex PCR. For each cell subset, the extracted genomic DNA was distributed evenly across all wells of several immunoSEQ 96-well plates, and each plate served as one replicate. Each replicate PCR for sorted subsets received about 220 ng genomic DNA, equal to about 29,000 T cell genomes. Purified libraries were measured with a Qubit 3.0 fluorometer, size-checked on a Bioanalyzer 2100, and measured again with the KAPA Library Quantification kit. Every immunoSEQ 96-well plate was sequenced on a separate single-read 150-cycle Illumina NextSeq 550 flow cell. From the authors' description of their analysis: Because only junctional sequences without quality scores were contained in the immunoSEQ output, filtering matching that applied to full-length reads could not be performed. To assign V/J genes and CDR3, sequences were annotated using PyIR, a Python wrapper for IgBLAST v1.9, with IMGT germline references. Reads were filtered out if the reads had weak V/J assignments (E-value above 1e-6), no CDR3, stop codons, out-of-frame junctions, or ambiguous translated residues. V3J clonotypes were defined as sequences sharing the same inferred V gene, J gene, and CDR3 amino acid sequence. The percentage overlap between two repertoires was calculated by dividing the number of shared unique clonotypes by the size of the smaller repertoire. Three approaches were used to assess repertoire richness: RTK rarefaction, the Chao1 estimator, and Recon v2.1 estimates of unobserved clonotypes. For all TCRbeta clonotypes obtained by the gDNA method from a few donors, generation probabilities were computed with OLGA. TCRdb mirrors the immuneACCESS table, restricted to in-frame sequences. Some clones are absent from its copies; in checked studies, under half trace to an unresolved V gene, and the reason for the others is unknown. The V and J calls and clone size are taken from that table; D and trimming were inferred from the DNA. The sample has about 2.3 million clones on record, roughly 90% of them singletons. The ten largest clones capture around 0.38% of the sample.

The donors were healthy, HIV-negative adults with no recently reported acute infections or vaccinations. All donors were Caucasian adults living in Nashville, Tennessee, USA. CD4+ T cells were enriched by magnetic negative selection, after which naive cells were positively selected on CD45RA and the negative fraction was taken as the memory subset. Blood was obtained by leukapheresis, after which PBMCs were separated by Ficoll-Histopaque density gradient centrifugation and cryopreserved in liquid nitrogen vapor phase. Analytical flow cytometry was used to check the purity and quantity of each magnetically sorted T cell population. Genomic DNA was isolated from every sorted fraction and measured by UV absorbance on a Nanodrop 2000c. The germline V gene yields MNHEY for CDR1 and SVGAGI for CDR2. V sheds 0 bases and J sheds 6 bases, leaving 14 bases between their ends. Spanning cysteine to phenylalanine, the CDR3 consists of 15 amino acids. Of all the DNA, just the CDR3 is kept, 45 bases in frame from base 1.

The TCR comes from a man between 18 and 35 years old in good health. Some clones in this sample may be carry-over from other donors' samples. The material sequenced was naive CD4+ T cells from PBMCs. The sample's cell subset or site label, in plain terms: CD45RA+ positively selected. The chain couples TRBV6-5 to TRBJ1-1; TRBD1 could be the D gene, as 5 bases match. The nucleotide sequence reads TGTGCCAGCAGTTACTCGTGGGGGGGGGTCTCTGAAGCTTTCTTT. Its protein reads: CASSYSWGGVSEAFF.